This TCR beta chain was captured by sequencing in a study of CD8 T cell repertoires and HIV-1 epitope variants. Study summary: T cells were stimulated with Twenty-five Gag and Nef peptides separately. An approximately 10-day culture received IL-2, IL-7 and IL-15 on days 3 and 7. Controls were a CMV, EBV and flu peptide pool, Ebola AY9 negative control, and no-peptide well.

The table came from immunoSEQ multiplex PCR; TCRdb's copy has only in-frame clones and leaves some out. The table lists some 5,700 clones, around 62% of them singletons. The study, taken as a whole, reports: This assay reports beta chains of antigen-expanded cells, not T cell function.

This CDR3 spans 15 amino acids. V lost 6 bases and J lost 2; bases outside the gene matches: 5. Germline values: CDR1 SNHLY, CDR2 FYNNEI. To note about this clone: The antigen is not known.

The rearrangement links TRBV2 to TRBJ2-5; 11 bases align to TRBD2. The sample was cultured CD8+ T cells derived from PBMCs. The receptor was isolated from a male donor with HIV. CDR3 in amino acids: CASRRLAGSQETQYF. The CDR3, as DNA: TGTGCCAGCAGGAGACTAGCGGGGTCACAAGAGACCCAGTACTTC.